A selection of T cell receptor beta chains follows, all from one sample in a study of breast tumors, draining lymph nodes, adjacent tissues. MiXCR was run by TCRdb on the multiplex PCR reads, yielding one entry per CDR3 protein. In the table there are about 130,000 distinct CDR3 sequences, around 20% of which are singletons. Sequenced: axillary lymph node tissue. The receptors shown here come from a female donor with breast cancer. Some clones in this sample may be carry-over from other donors' samples. CDR3s include the opening cysteine and the closing phenylalanine or tryptophan. Fields, in order: V gene, J gene, clone size, D gene, CDR3 DNA, CDR3 protein. D genes are given only for firm matches. The listing skips clone size in some rows; elsewhere it reads once, few, many or a size class.

v_gene: TRBV7-9; j_gene: TRBJ2-7; abundance: many; d_gene: NA; CDR3nt: TGTGCCAGCAGCTTGAGTAACTACGAGCAGTACTTC; CDR3aa: CASSLSNYEQYF
v_gene: TRBV27; j_gene: TRBJ2-1; abundance: few; d_gene: TRBD2; CDR3nt: TGTGCCAGCAGTCCCATCCCTTTCACTAGCGGGAGGGCCCATGAGCAGTTCTTC; CDR3aa: CASSPIPFTSGRAHEQFF
v_gene: TRBV24-1; j_gene: TRBJ1-5; abundance: many; d_gene: NA; CDR3nt: TGTGCCACCAGTGATAAGTCCACGGGGAGCAATCAGCCCCAGCATTTT; CDR3aa: CATSDKSTGSNQPQHF
v_gene: TRBV14; j_gene: TRBJ2-3; abundance: many; d_gene: NA; CDR3nt: TGTGCCAGCAGCCTAGGGGACCCAGCGACAGATACGCAGTATTTT; CDR3aa: CASSLGDPATDTQYF
v_gene: TRBV6-1; j_gene: TRBJ1-3; abundance: NA; d_gene: NA; CDR3nt: TGTGCCAGCAGTGAAGCCAGGGCTGGAAACACCATATATTTT; CDR3aa: CASSEARAGNTIYF
v_gene: TRBV7-9; j_gene: TRBJ1-4; abundance: many; d_gene: TRBD1; CDR3nt: TGTGCCAGCAGCTCCTGGACAGGGGGCCGCACTAATGAAAAACTGTTTTTT; CDR3aa: CASSSWTGGRTNEKLFF
v_gene: TRBV19; j_gene: TRBJ1-5; abundance: many; d_gene: NA; CDR3nt: TGTGCCAGTAGTCAGGGGATGAGGAGCAATCAGCCCCAGCATTTT; CDR3aa: CASSQGMRSNQPQHF
v_gene: TRBV6-6; j_gene: TRBJ2-7; abundance: many; d_gene: NA; CDR3nt: TGTGCCAGCAGTTACGGCTCCGAGCAGTACTTC; CDR3aa: CASSYGSEQYF
v_gene: TRBV5-1; j_gene: TRBJ2-4; abundance: many; d_gene: NA; CDR3nt: TGCGCCAGCAGTATGGGAGTGGGGAACATTCAGTACTTC; CDR3aa: CASSMGVGNIQYF
v_gene: TRBV4-1; j_gene: TRBJ2-7; abundance: many; d_gene: TRBD2; CDR3nt: TGCGCCAGCAGCCGACTAGCATCCTACGAGCAGTACTTC; CDR3aa: CASSRLASYEQYF
v_gene: TRBV28; j_gene: TRBJ1-5; abundance: NA; d_gene: NA; CDR3nt: TGTGCCAGCAGTTCCCCAGGGATAGGGCCCCAGCATTTT; CDR3aa: CASSSPGIGPQHF
v_gene: TRBV7-2; j_gene: TRBJ2-3; abundance: few; d_gene: TRBD1; CDR3nt: TGTGCCAGCAGCTTAGGAGGGACAGATGCGCAGTATTTT; CDR3aa: CASSLGGTDAQYF
v_gene: TRBV20-1; j_gene: TRBJ2-5; abundance: many; d_gene: NA; CDR3nt: TGCAGTGCTAGAGTCACCGGGGAAGAGACCCAGTACTTC; CDR3aa: CSARVTGEETQYF
v_gene: TRBV28; j_gene: TRBJ2-7; abundance: NA; d_gene: TRBD2; CDR3nt: TGTGCCAGCAGCACTTCCGCCCATAGCGGGAGGCCCTACGAGCAGTACTTC; CDR3aa: CASSTSAHSGRPYEQYF
v_gene: TRBV24-1; j_gene: TRBJ2-1; abundance: many; d_gene: NA; CDR3nt: TGTGCCACCAGTGTCCGGGACCGCCCTTATGAGCAGTTCTTC; CDR3aa: CATSVRDRPYEQFF
v_gene: TRBV12-5; j_gene: TRBJ2-5; abundance: many; d_gene: NA; CDR3nt: TGTGCTAGTGGTTCCGGACGGCAAGAGACCCAGTACTTC; CDR3aa: CASGSGRQETQYF
v_gene: TRBV19; j_gene: TRBJ2-2; abundance: NA; d_gene: NA; CDR3nt: NA; CDR3aa: CARRAGGLLYQETQYFGELFF
v_gene: TRBV10-3; j_gene: TRBJ1-6; abundance: NA; d_gene: NA; CDR3nt: TGTGCCATCAGTGAGTCGAGTAGGATGATAGGTAATTCACCCCTTCACTTT; CDR3aa: CAISESSRMIGNSPLHF
v_gene: TRBV20-1; j_gene: TRBJ1-5; abundance: few; d_gene: NA; CDR3nt: TGCAGTGCTAGAGCCTCCCCTCCCCGGGGCGGCCAGCCCCAGCATTTT; CDR3aa: CSARASPPRGGQPQHF
v_gene: TRBV30; j_gene: TRBJ1-2; abundance: many; d_gene: TRBD1; CDR3nt: TGTGCCTGGAGCAGGGGACAGCAGGCCTATGGCTACACCTTC; CDR3aa: CAWSRGQQAYGYTF
v_gene: TRBV7-3; j_gene: TRBJ2-7; abundance: many; d_gene: NA; CDR3nt: TGTGCCAGCAGCTTCGGTAGCGGAAACGAGCAGTACTTC; CDR3aa: CASSFGSGNEQYF
v_gene: TRBV20-1; j_gene: TRBJ2-2; abundance: many; d_gene: NA; CDR3nt: TGCAGTGCTAGCGTTGCTCCGAACACCGGGGAGCTGTTTTTT; CDR3aa: CSASVAPNTGELFF
v_gene: TRBV12-3/TRBV12-4; j_gene: TRBJ2-1; abundance: many; d_gene: TRBD2; CDR3nt: TGTGCCAGCAGACATGGGGAGGAGCGGGGGTACAATGAGCAGTTCTTC; CDR3aa: CASRHGEERGYNEQFF
v_gene: TRBV7-3; j_gene: TRBJ2-7; abundance: many; d_gene: TRBD2; CDR3nt: TGTGCCAGCAGCTCTGTTCTAGCGGGAGTGAACGAGCAGTACTTC; CDR3aa: CASSSVLAGVNEQYF
v_gene: TRBV2; j_gene: TRBJ2-5; abundance: many; d_gene: TRBD1; CDR3nt: TGTGCCAGCAGTGTTGACGGACAGGGGGGTCTTGAGACCCAGTACTTC; CDR3aa: CASSVDGQGGLETQYF
v_gene: TRBV19; j_gene: TRBJ2-3; abundance: few; d_gene: NA; CDR3nt: TGTGCCAGTAGTATCGGGCCAGCCACAGATACGCAGTATTTT; CDR3aa: CASSIGPATDTQYF
v_gene: TRBV27; j_gene: TRBJ1-4; abundance: many; d_gene: NA; CDR3nt: TGTGCCAGCAGTTCACTTGCAACTAATGAAAAACTGTTTTTT; CDR3aa: CASSSLATNEKLFF
v_gene: TRBV2; j_gene: TRBJ2-6; abundance: many; d_gene: TRBD2; CDR3nt: TGTGCCAGCGAGGGTCTAGCGGGATCTATCTCTGGGGCCAACGTCCTGACTTTC; CDR3aa: CASEGLAGSISGANVLTF
v_gene: TRBV18; j_gene: TRBJ2-5; abundance: NA; d_gene: NA; CDR3nt: TGTGCCAGCTCACCCCCTGCCTCCAGCGGAGACCAAGGGACCCAGTACTTC; CDR3aa: CASSPPASSGDQGTQYF
v_gene: TRBV24-1; j_gene: TRBJ2-2; abundance: many; d_gene: TRBD2; CDR3nt: TGTGCCACCAGTGATCCCTCACTAGCGGGGGGGATGAACACCGGGGAGCTGTTTTTT; CDR3aa: CATSDPSLAGGMNTGELFF
v_gene: TRBV20-1; j_gene: TRBJ2-3; abundance: many; d_gene: NA; CDR3nt: TGCAGTGCACCCGCGGCAGATACGCAGTATTTT; CDR3aa: CSAPAADTQYF
v_gene: TRBV20-1; j_gene: TRBJ2-7; abundance: many; d_gene: NA; CDR3nt: TGCAGTGCTAGAGATAGGCTAGACAGATACGAGCAGTACTTC; CDR3aa: CSARDRLDRYEQYF
v_gene: TRBV7-3; j_gene: TRBJ1-2; abundance: many; d_gene: NA; CDR3nt: TGTGCCAGCAGCCCTAGGGGGGGCGCTAACTATGGCTACACCTTC; CDR3aa: CASSPRGGANYGYTF
v_gene: TRBV6-5; j_gene: TRBJ2-2; abundance: many; d_gene: TRBD1; CDR3nt: TGTGCCAGCAGGAGGGACAGGGTGGTGAGCGGGGAGCTGTTTTTT; CDR3aa: CASRRDRVVSGELFF
v_gene: TRBV20-1; j_gene: TRBJ2-5; abundance: many; d_gene: NA; CDR3nt: TGCAGTGCTAATGTGGGACTGGTGGAGACCCAGTACTTC; CDR3aa: CSANVGLVETQYF
v_gene: TRBV20-1; j_gene: TRBJ1-1; abundance: NA; d_gene: TRBD1; CDR3nt: TGCAGTGCTAGACGGCTGACAGGGATGAACACTGAAGCTTTCTTT; CDR3aa: CSARRLTGMNTEAFF
v_gene: TRBV11-2; j_gene: TRBJ2-2; abundance: few; d_gene: NA; CDR3nt: TGTGCCAGCAGCTTAGGTCGGACGGCGAACACCGGGGAGCTGTTTTTT; CDR3aa: CASSLGRTANTGELFF
v_gene: TRBV3-1; j_gene: TRBJ2-1; abundance: NA; d_gene: NA; CDR3nt: TGTGCCAGCAGCCAAGTAAGGGGCGGGCCCCTCGACAATGAGCAGTTCTTC; CDR3aa: CASSQVRGGPLDNEQFF
v_gene: TRBV3-1; j_gene: TRBJ2-1; abundance: NA; d_gene: NA; CDR3nt: TGTGCCAGCAGCCAATCGGAAGGTTCCAATGAGCAGTTCTTC; CDR3aa: CASSQSEGSNEQFF
v_gene: TRBV11-1; j_gene: TRBJ2-5; abundance: many; d_gene: NA; CDR3nt: TGTGCCAGCAGCTCGGCTCGCGCACAAGAGACCCAGTACTTC; CDR3aa: CASSSARAQETQYF
v_gene: TRBV5-1; j_gene: TRBJ2-1; abundance: many; d_gene: TRBD1; CDR3nt: TGCGCCAGCACCGGGACAGGGGCCAATGAGCAGTTCTTC; CDR3aa: CASTGTGANEQFF
v_gene: TRBV11-2; j_gene: TRBJ2-5; abundance: many; d_gene: TRBD2; CDR3nt: TGTGCCAGCAGCTTAGTTAGCGGGAGGGGAGGCCAAGAGACCCAGTACTTC; CDR3aa: CASSLVSGRGGQETQYF
v_gene: TRBV6-1; j_gene: TRBJ2-5; abundance: many; d_gene: TRBD1; CDR3nt: TGTGCCAGCAGGCGAGGGGTGGCAGGGGGCGAAGAGACCCAGTACTTC; CDR3aa: CASRRGVAGGEETQYF
v_gene: TRBV5-4; j_gene: TRBJ2-3; abundance: NA; d_gene: TRBD2; CDR3nt: TGTGCCAGCAGCTCGAGCGGGGCGTACACAGATACGCAGTATTTT; CDR3aa: CASSSSGAYTDTQYF
v_gene: TRBV7-2; j_gene: TRBJ1-4; abundance: many; d_gene: NA; CDR3nt: TGTGCCAGCAGCTCACAGGTTATGACTAATGAAAAACTGTTTTTT; CDR3aa: CASSSQVMTNEKLFF
v_gene: TRBV6-6; j_gene: TRBJ1-2; abundance: many; d_gene: TRBD1; CDR3nt: TGTGCCAGCAGCAATAGACAGGGCGGCTATGGCTACACCTTC; CDR3aa: CASSNRQGGYGYTF
v_gene: TRBV4-1; j_gene: TRBJ2-1; abundance: many; d_gene: TRBD1; CDR3nt: TGCGCCAGCAGCCAAGTCCAGGGGGCTGTTGTGAATGAGCAGTTCTTC; CDR3aa: CASSQVQGAVVNEQFF
v_gene: TRBV20-1; j_gene: TRBJ1-5; abundance: many; d_gene: TRBD1; CDR3nt: TGCAGTGCTAAACAGGCGACAGGGCATCAGCCCCAGCATTTT; CDR3aa: CSAKQATGHQPQHF
v_gene: TRBV6-1; j_gene: TRBJ1-5; abundance: NA; d_gene: TRBD1; CDR3nt: TGTGCCAGCAGGACGGGACAGAATAGCAATCAGCCCCAGCATTTT; CDR3aa: CASRTGQNSNQPQHF
v_gene: TRBV5-1; j_gene: TRBJ2-2; abundance: NA; d_gene: NA; CDR3nt: TGCGCCAGCAGTTATCAGGGTACCGGGAAGCTGTTTTTT; CDR3aa: CASSYQGTGKLFF
v_gene: TRBV20-1; j_gene: TRBJ2-2; abundance: many; d_gene: TRBD1; CDR3nt: TGCAGTGCCGGGAATAACAGGGGTGACACCGGGGAGCTGTTTTTT; CDR3aa: CSAGNNRGDTGELFF
v_gene: TRBV30; j_gene: TRBJ2-1; abundance: NA; d_gene: NA; CDR3nt: TGTGCCTGGAGTGGCTGGGACAATGAGCAGTTCTTC; CDR3aa: CAWSGWDNEQFF